Listed below are T cell receptor beta chains from one sample, sequenced in a study of blood T cell repertoires in COVID-19. Sequenced by immunoSEQ multiplex PCR; TCRdb stores in-frame clones only, minus some. In the table there are roughly 200,000 clones, around four fifths of which are singletons. Sequenced material: peripheral blood. All receptors derive from a man aged 35-49 years with active or convalescent COVID-19. The conserved cysteine and the conserved F or W are not part of the CDR3 here.

j_call,v_call,cdr3_aa
TRBJ1-2,TRBV4-3,ASSQVDRQGQGYT
TRBJ2-2,TRBV24-1,ATSGAGGNTGELF
TRBJ2-3,TRBV6-5,ARDRGLDTDTQY
TRBJ1-5,TRBV19,ATDTGASIAQPQH
TRBJ1-2,TRBV18,ASSPSQGASNYGYT
TRBJ1-5,TRBV19,AVGGSSNQPQH
TRBJ1-1,TRBV3-1/TRBV3-2,ASSRGAYTEAF
TRBJ1-1,TRBV30,AWRIPQGWGTEAF
TRBJ1-2,TRBV7-9,ASRPRDRDPSGGGYT
TRBJ1-1,TRBV6-2/TRBV6-3,ASSYATGVRVF
TRBJ2-1,TRBV25-1,ASRPGASYNEQF
TRBJ1-6,TRBV6-6,ASKPPGQAYNSPLH
TRBJ2-3,TRBV29-1,SVEARGTDTQY
TRBJ1-1,TRBV6-1,ASSELGGSTEAF
TRBJ1-5,TRBV30,AWSVQGGPQPQH
TRBJ2-2,TRBV7-9,ASSLRAQGASGELF
TRBJ1-1,TRBV30,AWQRGIAAEAF
TRBJ2-2,TRBV24-1,ATSLTGGIGELF
TRBJ1-4,TRBV5-1,ASGSGQEYEKLF
TRBJ1-1,TRBV12-3/TRBV12-4,ASTRTGFTEAF
TRBJ2-5,TRBV14,ASSQVWAGAQETQY
TRBJ1-4,TRBV9,ASSVDGEKLF
TRBJ2-5,TRBV5-1,ASVGLAGSETQY
TRBJ1-5,TRBV5-1,ASSWFRDREKPQH
TRBJ1-6,TRBV9,ASSARDRLNSPLH
TRBJ1-2,TRBV5-1,ASSLGQTDYGYT
TRBJ1-5,TRBV6-5,ASSPGTGGQPQH
TRBJ1-2,TRBV12-2,ASRLPEMKQGSDYGYT
TRBJ2-2,TRBV6-5,ASRYSGANTGELF
TRBJ2-5,TRBV20-1,SASTASARQETQY
TRBJ1-2,TRBV6-1,ASSESALDSYGYT
TRBJ2-5,TRBV14,ASRRGLAAQETQY
TRBJ1-3,TRBV9,ASSVGVETGNTIY
TRBJ1-6,TRBV7-2,ASSLRTGDNSPLH
TRBJ2-7,TRBV2,ASTLQPGKDYEQY
TRBJ2-1,TRBV24-1,ATSDLTSDGPRGNEQF
TRBJ1-2,TRBV5-4,ASSYGVGYT
TRBJ1-2,TRBV7-9,ASSLQDRNFT
TRBJ1-4,TRBV30,AWSAGTGMLLKLF
TRBJ2-3,TRBV7-9,ASSYGRTGKTDTQY
TRBJ1-1,TRBV5-1,ASSLATPGNTEAF
TRBJ2-3,TRBV19,ASSIGQPATDTQY
TRBJ2-3,TRBV10-1,ASSPSTDTQY
TRBJ2-3,TRBV2,ASSYLTSSDTQY
TRBJ2-3,TRBV4-3,ASSQSGTSGGTDTQY
TRBJ2-7,TRBV5-1,ASSSSPGGSYEQY
TRBJ1-2,TRBV5-6,ASSFRDREYT
TRBJ1-2,TRBV15,ATSTHTQNYGYT
TRBJ2-1,TRBV19,ASSTKRDTRPF
TRBJ1-3,TRBV27,ASRGDGNTIY
TRBJ2-2,TRBV20-1,SAARTGELF
TRBJ1-2,TRBV29-1,SASENYGYT
TRBJ1-3,TRBV3-1/TRBV3-2,ASSQEFLSGNTIY
TRBJ2-1,TRBV3-1/TRBV3-2,ASSQDSDEQF
TRBJ2-6,TRBV7-9,ASGSGDRGASGANVLT
TRBJ1-2,TRBV19,ASSILPTGLGPFYGYT
TRBJ2-3,TRBV6-5,ASRLGQGKTDTQY
TRBJ2-7,TRBV5-1,ASSHTQEHEQY
TRBJ1-6,TRBV24-1,ATRDRADSPLH
TRBJ2-5,TRBV7-2,ASSQGSLETQY